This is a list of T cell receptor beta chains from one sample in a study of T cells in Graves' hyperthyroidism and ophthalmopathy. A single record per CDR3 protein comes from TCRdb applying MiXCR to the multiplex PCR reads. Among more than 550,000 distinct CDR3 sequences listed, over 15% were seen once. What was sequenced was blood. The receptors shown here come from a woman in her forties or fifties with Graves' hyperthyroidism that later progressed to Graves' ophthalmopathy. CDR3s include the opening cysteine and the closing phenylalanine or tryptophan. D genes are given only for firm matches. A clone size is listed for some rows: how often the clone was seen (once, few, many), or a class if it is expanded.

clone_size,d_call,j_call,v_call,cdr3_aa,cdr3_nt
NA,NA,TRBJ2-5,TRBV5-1,CASHNRGQETQYF,TGCGCCAGCCACAACCGGGGGCAAGAGACCCAGTACTTC
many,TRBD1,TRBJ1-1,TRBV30,CAWRADRGRATEAFF,TGTGCCTGGAGGGCTGACAGGGGGCGGGCCACTGAAGCTTTCTTT
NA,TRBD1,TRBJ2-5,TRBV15,CATSRDLQGATQYF,TGTGCCACCAGCAGAGATCTCCAGGGGGCGACCCAGTACTTC
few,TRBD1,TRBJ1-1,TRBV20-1,CSAKAGTDTEAFF,TGCAGTGCGAAAGCCGGGACAGACACTGAAGCTTTCTTT
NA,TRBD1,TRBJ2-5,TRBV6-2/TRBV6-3,CASSEYRGQGANPYQETQYF,TGTGCCAGCAGTGAATACAGGGGACAGGGGGCGAATCCGTACCAAGAGACCCAGTACTTC
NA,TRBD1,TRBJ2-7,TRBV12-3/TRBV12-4,CASSQPRGQGDYEQYF,TGCGCCAGCAGCCAACCCCGGGGACAGGGAGACTACGAGCAGTACTTC
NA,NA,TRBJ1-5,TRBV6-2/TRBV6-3,CASSWGSDQPQHF,TGTGCCAGCAGTTGGGGGTCGGATCAGCCCCAGCATTTT
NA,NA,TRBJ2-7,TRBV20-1,CSARDRTAFYEQYF,TGCAGTGCTAGAGATCGAACAGCTTTCTACGAGCAGTACTTC
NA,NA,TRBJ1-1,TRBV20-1,CSAYPLTANTEAFF,TGCAGTGCTTACCCTTTGACAGCGAACACTGAAGCTTTCTTT
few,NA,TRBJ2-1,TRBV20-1,CSASSGGQSYNEQFF,TGCAGTGCTAGCTCGGGCGGACAAAGCTACAATGAGCAGTTCTTC
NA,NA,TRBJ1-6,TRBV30,CAWSGQGRYSPLHF,TGTGCCTGGAGTGGACAAGGGCGATATTCACCCCTCCACTTT
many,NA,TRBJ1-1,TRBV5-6,CASSLARGQGTEAFF,TGTGCCAGCAGCTTGGCCCGCGGGCAGGGAACTGAAGCTTTCTTT
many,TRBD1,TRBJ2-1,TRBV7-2,CASSYNRGSYNEQFF,TGTGCCAGCAGCTACAACAGGGGATCTTACAATGAGCAGTTCTTC
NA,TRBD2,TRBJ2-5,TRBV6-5,CASSYPASGDQETQYF,TGTGCCAGCAGTTACCCGGCTAGCGGCGACCAAGAGACCCAGTACTTC
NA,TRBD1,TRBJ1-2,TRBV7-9,CASSHTGTAANYGYTF,TGTGCCAGCAGCCACACCGGGACAGCAGCTAACTATGGCTACACCTTC
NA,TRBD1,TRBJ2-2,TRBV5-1,CASSMTGGTGELFF,TGCGCCAGCAGCATGACAGGGGGCACCGGGGAGCTGTTTTTT
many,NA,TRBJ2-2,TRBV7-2,CASSPDGTSTGELFF,TGTGCCAGCAGCCCGGACGGCACGAGCACCGGGGAGCTGTTTTTT
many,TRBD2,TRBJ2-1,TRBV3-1,CASSQDNSGGINEQFF,TGTGCCAGCAGCCAAGATAACAGCGGGGGTATAAATGAGCAGTTCTTC
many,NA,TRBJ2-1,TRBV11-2,CASSLRTEQFF,TGTGCCAGCAGCTTAAGGACTGAGCAGTTCTTC
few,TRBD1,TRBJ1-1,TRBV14,CASSYYGTANTEAFF,TGTGCCAGCAGCTACTACGGGACAGCGAACACTGAAGCTTTCTTT
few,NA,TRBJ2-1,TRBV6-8,CASSLTGIEQFF,TGCGCCAGCAGTCTTACAGGGATTGAGCAGTTCTTC
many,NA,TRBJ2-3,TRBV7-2,CASRSSTSSSTDTQYF,TGTGCCAGCAGGTCCTCTACTTCTTCTAGCACAGATACGCAGTATTTT
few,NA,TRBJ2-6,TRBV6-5,CASSSGGGGANVLTF,TGTGCCAGCAGTTCTGGGGGAGGTGGGGCCAACGTCCTGACTTTC